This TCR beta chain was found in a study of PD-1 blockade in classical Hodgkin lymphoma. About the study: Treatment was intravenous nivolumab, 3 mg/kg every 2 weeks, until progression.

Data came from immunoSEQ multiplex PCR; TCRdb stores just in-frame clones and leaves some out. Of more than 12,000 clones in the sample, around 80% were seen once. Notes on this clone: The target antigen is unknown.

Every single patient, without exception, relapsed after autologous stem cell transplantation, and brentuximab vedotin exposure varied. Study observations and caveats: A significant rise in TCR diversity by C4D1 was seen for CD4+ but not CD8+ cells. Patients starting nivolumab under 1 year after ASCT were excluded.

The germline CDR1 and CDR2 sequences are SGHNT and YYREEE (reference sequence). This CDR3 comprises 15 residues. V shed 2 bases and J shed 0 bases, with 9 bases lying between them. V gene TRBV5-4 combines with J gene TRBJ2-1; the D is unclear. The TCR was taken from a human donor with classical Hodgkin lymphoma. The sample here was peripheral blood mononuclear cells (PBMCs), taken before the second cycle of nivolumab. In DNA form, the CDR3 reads TGTGCCAGCAGCTTCCTACCGAGCTCCTACAATGAGCAGTTCTTC. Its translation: CASSFLPSSYNEQFF.